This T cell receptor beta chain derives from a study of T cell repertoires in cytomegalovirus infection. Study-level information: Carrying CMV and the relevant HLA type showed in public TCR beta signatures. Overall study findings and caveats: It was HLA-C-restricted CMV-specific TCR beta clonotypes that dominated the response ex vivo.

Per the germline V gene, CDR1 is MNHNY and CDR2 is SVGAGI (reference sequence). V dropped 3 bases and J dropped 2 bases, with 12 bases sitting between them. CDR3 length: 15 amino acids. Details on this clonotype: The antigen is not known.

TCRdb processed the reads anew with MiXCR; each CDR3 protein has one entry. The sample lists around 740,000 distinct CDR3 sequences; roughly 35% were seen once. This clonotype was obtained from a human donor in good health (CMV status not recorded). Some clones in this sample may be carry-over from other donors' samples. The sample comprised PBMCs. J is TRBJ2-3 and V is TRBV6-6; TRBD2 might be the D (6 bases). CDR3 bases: TGTGCCAGCAGTTATAGCGGAACCCCCACAGATACGCAGTATTTT. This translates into CASSYSGTPTDTQYF.